This T cell receptor (beta chain) was sequenced for a study of cytomegalovirus exposure and HLA in healthy donors. Study observations and caveats: Reportedly, HLA-A and HLA-B alleles of most subjects were accurately predicted from TCR beta. Beyond CMV serostatus, there was no information to go on about immune exposure.

About this clone itself: Its antigen remains unknown.

The CDR3 length is 15 residues. Germline CDR1 and CDR2: LNHDA and SQIVND (reference sequence). V lost 0 bases, J lost 2 bases, and 11 bases lay in between. Although they were nominally healthy when sampled, donors likely had unrecorded immune exposures. PCR employed 60 Vbeta and 13 Jbeta primers. Sequencing used immunoSEQ multiplex PCR; TCRdb keeps in-frame clones, though not all of them. The sample includes fewer than 200,000 clones, about four fifths of them seen just once. Sequenced sample: PBMCs. J is TRBJ2-7 and V is TRBV19; weak D call: TRBD2 (5 bases). The clonotype was recovered from a woman aged 18-29 years in good health and CMV-seronegative. This chain's CDR3 is CASSIDRGPPYEQYF. The DNA for the CDR3 is TGTGCCAGTAGTATAGATCGCGGGCCCCCCTACGAGCAGTACTTC.